The 28 T cell receptor beta chains below all came from one sample that was sequenced in a study of blood T cell repertoires in COVID-19. The method was immunoSEQ multiplex PCR; TCRdb's version includes in-frame clones alone and lacks a portion of them. The sample has approximately 11,000 clones, around 90% seen once. The source material was peripheral blood. These receptors all stem from a human donor in a cohort sampled during active COVID-19.

The chain recombines TRBV7-2 with TRBJ2-7; 9 bases agree with TRBD2. The CDR3 has 15 residues. Unmatched junction bases numbered 1, after V lost 0 bases and J lost 1 base. CDR1 is SGHTA and CDR2 is FQGNSA in the germline V gene. CDR3 sequence: CASSLALAGSYEQYF. In nucleotides, the CDR3 is TGTGCCAGCAGCTTAGCCCTAGCGGGGTCCTACGAGCAGTACTTC.

This clone was counted a single time. The chain links TRBV6-5 to TRBJ2-2; a possible D gene is TRBD1 (5 bases). The CDR3 spans 14 residues. The germline CDR1 and CDR2 sequences are MNHEY and SVGAGI. Trimming stripped 5 bases from V and 5 bases from J, with 12 bases between. CDR3 amino acids: CASSTTQETGELFF. CDR3 DNA sequence: TGTGCCAGCAGTACCACACAGGAAACCGGGGAGCTGTTTTTT.

V gene TRBV9 combines with J gene TRBJ2-7; 12 bases map to TRBD1. The CDR3 contains 15 residues. Germline V CDR1 and CDR2: SGDLS, YYNGEE. V was clipped by 5 bases and J by 7 bases; unmatched bases: 10. CDR3 loop: CASSAMGQGAGEQYF. CDR3 coding DNA: TGTGCCAGCAGTGCAATGGGACAGGGGGCAGGGGAGCAGTACTTC.

This chain uses TRBV12-3 or TRBV12-4 with TRBJ2-1; the D gene is possibly TRBD2 (5 bases). This CDR3 contains 13 residues. V was trimmed by 8 bases and J by 8 bases, leaving 16 bases between them. The CDR3 coding sequence is TGTGCCAGCGGGGAAAGTTCCGGGGATGAGCAGTTCTTC. Its translation: CASGESSGDEQFF.

The chain couples TRBV7-9 to TRBJ2-3; no definite D call. The CDR3 length is 14 residues. Trimming removed 3 bases from V and 0 bases from J, with 7 bases in between. CDR1 and CDR2 from the germline V gene are SEHNR and FQNEAQ (reference sequence). The CDR3 sequence is CASSFGGSTDTQYF. In nucleotides, the CDR3 is TGTGCCAGCAGCTTTGGCGGAAGCACAGATACGCAGTATTTT. The full variable domain, rest sourced from reference TRBV7-9 and TRBJ2-3, is DTGVSQNPRHKITKRGQNVTFRCDPISEHNRLYWYRQTLGQGPEFLTYFQNEAQLEKSRLLSDRFSAERPKGSFSTLEIQRTEQGDSAMYLCASSFGGSTDTQYFGPGTRLTVL.

The chain employs TRBV19 and TRBJ1-1; no clear D gene. CDR1 is LNHDA, CDR2 SQIVND, per germline (reference sequence). Trimming removed 10 bases from V and 0 bases from J, with 12 bases in between. This CDR3 has 13 amino acids. The CDR3 DNA follows: TGTGCCACCGCCTTTAACATGAACACTGAAGCTTTCTTT. Amino acids: CATAFNMNTEAFF.

The chain uses TRBV11-3 and TRBJ2-1; TRBD2 agrees at 11 bases. The J segment lost 7 bases and the V segment lost 5 bases, leaving 4 bases of the junction unmatched. The CDR3 is 14 residues long. Germline CDR1 SGHNT, CDR2 YENEEA. In DNA form, the CDR3 reads TGTGCCAGCAGCCCCACTAGCGGGAGTAATGAGCAGTTCTTC. It yields the protein CASSPTSGSNEQFF.

The chain uses TRBV27 and TRBJ1-2, with a weak D call TRBD1 (5 bases). Trimming cost V 0 bases and J 4 bases, with 12 bases left between them. CDR1 MNHEY and CDR2 SMNVEV come from the germline V gene (reference sequence). CDR3 length: 15 residues. The chain's CDR3 is CASSLSPGPPYGYTF. The CDR3 region has the DNA TGTGCCAGCAGTTTATCGCCAGGGCCCCCCTATGGCTACACCTTC.

The chain combines TRBV21-1 with TRBJ2-1; the table calls TRBD2, which could not be checked here. TRBV21-1 is a recognized pseudogene. This CDR3 has 13 residues. CDR3 bases: TGTGCCAGCCGCCGGGGTGAGGGCAATGAGCAGTTCTTC. Translated, it gives CASRRGEGNEQFF.

The rearrangement uses TRBV7-9 and TRBJ2-1; a possible D gene is TRBD2 (6 bases). Germline CDR1 SEHNR, CDR2 FQNEAQ (reference sequence). V was cut by 1 base and J by 9 bases, with 10 bases left in between. This CDR3 has 13 amino acids. The CDR3 loop is CASSLGLEGEQFF. CDR3 DNA sequence: TGTGCCAGCAGCTTAGGACTAGAGGGTGAGCAGTTCTTC. The variable domain in full, with the rest retrieved from reference TRBV7-9 and TRBJ2-1, is DTGVSQNPRHKITKRGQNVTFRCDPISEHNRLYWYRQTLGQGPEFLTYFQNEAQLEKSRLLSDRFSAERPKGSFSTLEIQRTEQGDSAMYLCASSLGLEGEQFFGPGTRLTVL.

The V and J genes are TRBV25-1 and TRBJ2-1, with 9 bases identical to TRBD2. Germline loops: CDR1 MGHDK, CDR2 SYGVNS. CDR3 length equals 15 residues. Germline trimming cut 6 bases from V and 8 bases from J; bases unmatched to any gene: 11. CDR3 sequence reads: CASRFGGGRAYEQFF. For the CDR3, the DNA is TGTGCCAGCAGATTCGGGGGCGGGAGGGCATATGAGCAGTTCTTC. Variable domain in full (rest from reference TRBV25-1 and TRBJ2-1): EADIYQTPRYLVIGTGKKITLECSQTMGHDKMYWYQQDPGMELHLIHYSYGVNSTEKGDLSSESTVSRIRTEHFPLTLESARPSHTSQYLCASRFGGGRAYEQFFGPGTRLTVL.

The gene calls are TRBV7-6 and TRBJ2-5; D perhaps matches TRBD2 (6 bases). The V gene lost 5 bases and the J gene lost 7 bases, with 14 bases spanning the gap. The germline CDR1 and CDR2 sequences are SGHVS and FNYEAQ. The CDR3 length is 13 residues. The CDR3 DNA is TGTGCCAGCAGCCATAGCGGACCTGGGACCCAGTACTTC. This sequence encodes CASSHSGPGTQYF.

This clone was detected once. The V and J genes are TRBV5-4 and TRBJ2-3, with 14 bases fitting TRBD2. The CDR3 has 16 amino acids. Per the germline V gene, CDR1 is SGHNT and CDR2 is YYREEE (reference sequence). Germline trimming cut 4 bases from V and 5 bases from J; bases unmatched to any gene: 6. The CDR3 here is CASSQRTSGRQDTQYF. DNA of the CDR3: TGTGCCAGCAGCCAAAGGACTAGCGGGAGGCAAGATACGCAGTATTTT.

The chain is built from TRBV27 and TRBJ2-3; D is ambiguous. Germline CDR1 reads MNHEY; CDR2 reads SMNVEV (reference sequence). The germline V and J ends were trimmed by 6 bases and 1 base, with 11 bases remaining between them. This CDR3 has 14 residues. The CDR3 spells CASRTILGTDTQYF. CDR3 coding DNA: TGTGCCAGCAGGACAATACTGGGCACAGATACGCAGTATTTT.

The chain combines TRBV5-4 with TRBJ2-7, with a possible D match to TRBD2 (5 bases). The CDR3 extends over 15 amino acids. Germline CDR1 and CDR2: SGHNT and YYREEE (reference sequence). Trimming pared 0 bases from V and 1 base from J, leaving 11 bases between. CDR3 coding DNA: TGTGCCAGCAGCTTGGGTAGCGCCCGATCCTACGAGCAGTACTTC. Translation gives CASSLGSARSYEQYF.

This chain links TRBV28 with TRBJ2-1; possibly TRBD1 or TRBD2 for D (10 bases each). V was shortened by 5 bases and J by 8 bases, with 31 bases between the two germline ends. The CDR3 is made up of 19 amino acids. Germline lookup yields CDR1 MDHEN and CDR2 SYDVKM. CDR3 bases: TGTGCCAGCAGTACCCCGACAGGGGGCGCGGCTAGCGGGAGTCATGAGCAGTTCTTC. Its translation: CASSTPTGGAASGSHEQFF.

V is TRBV15 and J is TRBJ1-2; maybe TRBD1 (5 bases). This CDR3 spans 17 amino acids. Germline V gene lookup returns CDR1 LNHNV and CDR2 YYDKDF (reference sequence). The ends were cut back, 0 bases at V and 1 base at J, with 15 bases in the middle. CDR3 region: CATSREARQRINYGYTF. The CDR3 bases are TGTGCCACCAGCAGAGAGGCGAGACAGAGGATTAACTATGGCTACACCTTC.

This rearrangement joins TRBV6-5 to TRBJ1-2; weak D call: TRBD1 (6 bases). Germline values: CDR1 MNHEY, CDR2 SVGAGI. The V end was cut by 2 bases, the J end by 8 bases, with 12 bases between. The CDR3 length is 13 residues. The CDR3: CASSYTQGRGYTF. In DNA form, the CDR3 reads TGTGCCAGCAGTTACACTCAGGGGAGAGGCTACACCTTC.

This clone was picked up one time. The chain has TRBV30 and TRBJ2-1, with D possibly being TRBD2 (5 bases). This CDR3 contains 13 residues. With 1 base removed from V and 4 bases from J, the gap between germline ends came to 8 bases. Germline lookup yields CDR1 GTSNPN and CDR2 SVGIG (reference sequence). CDR3 residues: CAWSATSYNEQFF. The CDR3, as DNA: TGTGCCTGGAGTGCAACTAGTTACAATGAGCAGTTCTTC.

The V and J genes are TRBV15 and TRBJ2-6; 7 bases align to TRBD2. The CDR3 loop spans 18 amino acids. Trimming at V came to 8 bases and at J to 0 bases, leaving 13 bases not matched to a gene. Per the germline V gene, CDR1 is LNHNV and CDR2 is YYDKDF (reference sequence). The CDR3 spells CATQARGSTSSGANVLTF. CDR3 coding DNA: TGTGCCACCCAGGCTCGCGGGAGCACTAGCTCTGGGGCCAACGTCCTGACTTTC.

This clone turned up a few times. This chain connects TRBV24-1 to TRBJ1-4, with 7 positions matching TRBD1. This CDR3 is built from 13 residues. Germline trimming cut 4 bases from V and 11 bases from J; bases unmatched to any gene: 6. Germline assignment: CDR1 KGHDR and CDR2 SFDVKD. CDR3 amino acids: CATSDRDSWKLFF. DNA of the CDR3: TGTGCCACCAGTGACCGGGACAGTTGGAAACTGTTTTTT.

To note about this clone: One junction end does not reproduce the germline sequence, and a read error may be involved. The chain couples TRBV7-2 to TRBJ1-4, with D possibly being TRBD1 (6 bases). Germline lookup yields CDR1 SGHTA and CDR2 FQGNSA. CDR3 length: 14 amino acids. In DNA, the CDR3 is TGTGCCAGCAGTTTAGGGGGGCCTAATGAAAAACTGTTTTTT. Translating gives CASSLGGPNEKLFF.

The rearrangement joins TRBV6-2 or TRBV6-3 to TRBJ2-6; the D gene is possibly TRBD1 (5 bases). The V and J ends lost 5 bases and 2 bases respectively, with 13 bases between them. The CDR3 spans 16 residues. Per the germline V gene, CDR1 is MNHEY and CDR2 is SVGEGT. CDR3 sequence (DNA): TGTGCCAGCAGTCCCGATGGGGCGGCTGGGGCCAACGTCCTGACTTTC. This encodes CASSPDGAAGANVLTF.

The chain links TRBV4-2 to TRBJ2-7, with 8 nucleotides matching TRBD2. The length of the CDR3 is 13 residues. The V and J ends lost 4 bases and 3 bases, in that order; junction bases with no gene match: 2. In germline, CDR1 is LGHNA, CDR2 YNFKEQ. This chain's CDR3 is CASSPTSGYEQYF. The CDR3 nucleotides are TGTGCCAGCAGCCCCACTAGCGGCTACGAGCAGTACTTC.

The chain has TRBV5-1 and TRBJ2-5, with 10 bases lining up with TRBD1. Trimming removed 4 bases from V and 5 bases from J; junction bases left unmatched: 8. The CDR3 sequence is 15 residues long. CDR1 and CDR2 (germline): SGHRS, YFSETQ. CDR3 DNA sequence: TGCGCCAGCAGCCCGGACAGGGGGTGGAGGGAGACCCAGTACTTC. It codes for CASSPDRGWRETQYF. Combining the CDR3 with reference TRBV5-1 and TRBJ2-5 gives the whole variable domain KAGVTQTPRYLIKTRGQQVTLSCSPISGHRSVSWYQQTPGQGLQFLFEYFSETQRNKGNFPGRFSGRQFSNSRSEMNVSTLELGDSALYLCASSPDRGWRETQYFGPGTRLLVL.

The chain combines TRBV5-1 with TRBJ1-6; 9 bases line up with TRBD1. This CDR3 spans 14 amino acids. Trimming at V came to 4 bases and at J to 7 bases, leaving 3 bases not matched to a gene. Looked up from germline, CDR1 is SGHRS and CDR2 is YFSETQ. CDR3: CASSTGTGNSPLHF. The CDR3 DNA is TGCGCCAGCAGCACCGGGACAGGGAATTCACCCCTCCACTTT.

V usage is TRBV5-4 and J usage is TRBJ2-3, with 12 bases lining up with TRBD2. V lost 4 bases to trimming and J lost 5 bases; unmatched junction nucleotides: 8. This CDR3 contains 16 residues. Germline CDR1 reads SGHNT; CDR2 reads YYREEE (reference sequence). CDR3 bases: TGTGCCAGCAGCCGTAGACTAGCGGGAGTTATAGATACGCAGTATTTT. Translated: CASSRRLAGVIDTQYF. The full variable domain, rest sourced from reference TRBV5-4 and TRBJ2-3, is ETGVTQSPTHLIKTRGQQVTLRCSSQSGHNTVSWYQQALGQGPQFIFQYYREEENGRGNFPPRFSGLQFPNYSSELNVNALELDDSALYLCASSRRLAGVIDTQYFGPGTRLTVL.

The gene calls are TRBV18 and TRBJ2-7; D gene unclear. The CDR3 has 12 residues. CDR1 is KGHSH and CDR2 is LQKENI in the germline V gene. Trimming stripped 2 bases from V and 7 bases from J, with 9 bases between. CDR3 DNA: TGTGCCAGCTCACCAGACCTAGAAGAGCAGTACTTC. Translation gives CASSPDLEEQYF.